The clone carrying this T cell receptor (beta chain) was recorded at least ten times. The record originates from a study of T cells in Graves' hyperthyroidism and ophthalmopathy. In the study overall: Pretreatment peripheral blood was obtained at initial diagnosis.

This CDR3 is 15 amino acids long. Deletions cut 1 base from V and 2 bases from J, with 11 bases between. RNA transcripts gave rise to amplified TCR beta CDR3 regions. In the first-round RT-PCR of the TCR CDR3, the HTBI primer set was used. Each CDR3 protein gets one entry after TCRdb re-called the multiplex PCR reads with MiXCR. The data show over 45,000 distinct CDR3 sequences, less than 50% seen once. The rearrangement joins TRBV12-3 or TRBV12-4 to TRBJ1-1, with D perhaps matching TRBD1 (6 bases). The source material was blood. The sequence was obtained from a woman in her twenties or thirties with Graves' ophthalmopathy. CDR3 sequence reads: CASSLGGAANTEAFF. DNA of the CDR3: TGTGCCAGCAGTTTAGGGGGGGCTGCAAACACTGAAGCTTTCTTT.